This T cell receptor (beta chain) was observed in a study of tumor-infiltrating lymphocytes in primary liver carcinoma. The investigators made TCR beta cDNA from around 540 ng total RNA, using a constant-region primer. ARM-PCR, slightly modified, supplied the TCR beta libraries through three nested multiplex PCR rounds. Rounds one and two of PCR, each of 10 cycles, were primed with TRBV1-TRBV30 forward primers and a C-beta reverse primer. TCRdb called the multiplex PCR reads again in MiXCR, with one record for every CDR3 protein. The sample has 40,000 to 60,000 distinct CDR3 sequences; about 70% are singletons. The sample holds one count of this clonotype. Here the CDR3 omits its conserved ending phenylalanine or tryptophan, so a read error is the likely source. Starting material for RNA and DNA co-extraction consisted of roughly 19-34 mg of unsorted bulk tissue. V was clipped by 10 bases and J by 7 bases, with 20 bases between them. CDR1 and CDR2 (germline): SGHDN, FVKESK. The CDR3 has 13 amino acids.

The chain has TRBV14 and TRBJ2-7; D may be TRBD2 (6 bases). Input material: liver tumor tissue from sampling region 3. Subset: tumor region T3, left-lateral pole. The source of this sequence is a man in his forties with primary liver carcinoma and hepatitis B virus infection. The CDR3 DNA sequence: TGTGCCAACAGGATGGGAGGACTCCTGGAGCAGTACATC. Amino acid sequence: CANRMGGLLEQYI.